The next 31 T cell receptor beta chains were all read from a single sample in a study of blood T cell repertoires in COVID-19. Here immunoSEQ multiplex PCR was the method, and the copy in TCRdb shows in-frame clones only, minus some. The sample gives some 53,000 clones, roughly 84% of which show up once; about a sixth is in the top ten. Sequenced: peripheral blood. The source is a human donor with active COVID-19. The donor label of this sample is uncertain.

This clone was seen once. J is TRBJ2-7 and V is TRBV4-3; 9 bases agree with TRBD1. The germline gives CDR1 LGHNA, CDR2 YSLEER. Unmatched junction bases numbered 2, after V lost 2 bases and J lost 3 bases. This CDR3 has 14 amino acids. This CDR3 reads CASSQWTGDYEQYF. Here the CDR3 DNA reads TGCGCCAGCAGCCAATGGACAGGGGACTACGAGCAGTACTTC.

The rearrangement links TRBV5-1 to TRBJ2-5, with D hard to call. The CDR3 extends over 15 amino acids. V lost 1 base, J lost 7 bases, and 17 bases lay in between. From germline, CDR1 is SGHRS and CDR2 YFSETQ. CDR3 in amino acids: CASSLSQASGGTQYF. CDR3 nucleotides: TGCGCCAGCAGCTTGTCTCAAGCGTCCGGCGGGACCCAGTACTTC.

V and J are TRBV5-6 and TRBJ1-1; TRBD1 matches at 7 bases. Germline V gives CDR1 SGHDT, CDR2 YYEEEE. With 4 bases clipped from V and 6 bases from J, the junction kept 15 bases outside the gene matches. The CDR3 loop spans 16 amino acids. CDR3 amino acids: CASSVRQGGRGPEAFF. CDR3 nucleotides: TGTGCCAGCAGCGTGAGACAGGGAGGCCGAGGCCCTGAAGCTTTCTTT.

The gene calls are TRBV13 and TRBJ2-1, with TRBD1 matching 9 bases. The CDR3 runs 16 residues. Germline V gives CDR1 PRHDT, CDR2 FYEKMQ (reference sequence). V lost 4 bases, J lost 2 bases, and 6 bases stayed unmatched. The CDR3 loop reads CASSSMTGGAYNEQFF. The CDR3 nucleotides read TGTGCCAGCAGCTCCATGACAGGGGGGGCCTACAATGAGCAGTTCTTC.

The rearrangement uses TRBV19 and TRBJ2-6; D is possibly TRBD2 (5 bases). CDR1 LNHDA and CDR2 SQIVND come from the germline V gene (reference sequence). The CDR3 consists of 15 residues. Trimming removed 7 bases from V and 2 bases from J, with 12 bases in between. Here the CDR3 reads CASTGRGTGANVLTF. The CDR3 region has the DNA TGTGCCAGTACCGGCCGGGGTACTGGGGCCAACGTCCTGACTTTC. The full variable domain, completed using reference TRBV19 and TRBJ2-6, is DGGITQSPKYLFRKEGQNVTLSCEQNLNHDAMYWYRQDPGQGLRLIYYSQIVNDFQKGDIAEGYSVSREKKESFPLTVTSAQKNPTAFYLCASTGRGTGANVLTFGAGSRLTVL.

This clone is a singleton in its sample. The rearrangement uses TRBV2 and TRBJ2-3; D possibly corresponds to TRBD2 (5 bases). CDR1 SNHLY and CDR2 FYNNEI come from the germline V gene. V lost 2 bases and J 4 bases, leaving 16 bases between the germline ends. CDR3 size: 16 residues. The CDR3 nucleotides are TGTGCCAGCAGTGAACGATTAGCGTCTCGGGCAGATACGCAGTATTTT. Its translation is CASSERLASRADTQYF. The variable domain in full, with the rest retrieved from reference TRBV2 and TRBJ2-3, is EPEVTQTPSHQVTQMGQEVILRCVPISNHLYFYWYRQILGQKVEFLVSFYNNEISEKSEIFDDQFSVERPDGSNFTLKIRSTKLEDSAMYFCASSERLASRADTQYFGPGTRLTVL.

The rearrangement joins TRBV5-5 to TRBJ1-1; D perhaps matches TRBD1 (6 bases). CDR3 length equals 14 residues. Per germline, CDR1 SGHKS and CDR2 YYEKEE (reference sequence). V was shortened by 4 bases and J by 10 bases, with 20 bases between the two germline ends. The CDR3, as DNA: TGTGCCAGCAGCGGTACCCTTGGGGGCCCGACAGCTTTCTTT. This codes for CASSGTLGGPTAFF.

The V and J genes are TRBV11-2 and TRBJ1-1; D not certain. Trimming stripped 5 bases from V and 2 bases from J, with 9 bases between. CDR3 length: 13 amino acids. Germline V gene lookup returns CDR1 SGHAT and CDR2 FQNNGV. The DNA of the CDR3 is TGTGCCAGCAGCCATCTTACTAACACTGAAGCTTTCTTT. Encoded protein: CASSHLTNTEAFF.

This clone was seen a single time. This sequence joins TRBV4-1 and TRBJ2-7; D is perhaps TRBD2 (7 bases). Trimming shortened V by 0 bases and J by 5 bases, and 17 bases separated the two germline ends. CDR3 length: 16 residues. Germline loops: CDR1 MGHRA, CDR2 YSYEKL. The CDR3 DNA follows: TGCGCCAGCAGCCAAGAAGGGGGGGCGTTTAAAAACGAGCAGTACTTC. Translated: CASSQEGGAFKNEQYF.

V and J are TRBV2 and TRBJ1-5; 8 bases are shared with TRBD1. V trimming: 8 bases; J trimming: 3 bases; junction bases outside the gene matches: 6. The CDR3 has 14 residues. Germline CDR1 SNHLY, CDR2 FYNNEI. The CDR3 nucleotides are TGTGCCAGCTGGACAGGGTTTAACAATCAGCCCCAGCATTTT. Translation gives CASWTGFNNQPQHF.

The V gene is TRBV29-1, the J gene TRBJ1-3; tentatively, D is TRBD1 (5 bases). This CDR3 comprises 14 residues. The germline V and J ends were trimmed by 7 bases and 0 bases, with 13 bases remaining between them. CDR1 and CDR2 (germline): SQVTM, ANQGSEA. The CDR3 sequence is CSARGAGSGNTIYF. CDR3 coding DNA: TGCAGCGCTCGTGGGGCAGGCTCTGGAAACACCATATATTTT.

CDR3 nucleotide sequence: TGTGCTAGTGGGTCCTCGGACATTCCCTACCCTGAAGCTTTCTTT. Its protein product is CASGSSDIPYPEAFF. The genes are TRBV12-5 and TRBJ1-1; TRBD1 is a possible D gene (5 bases). This CDR3 region has 15 residues. Looked up from germline, CDR1 is LGHNT and CDR2 is FRNRAP. V was cut by 6 bases and J by 6 bases, with 20 bases left in between.

The gene calls are TRBV6-4 and TRBJ2-3, with 11 bases lining up with TRBD2. V was pared by 4 bases and J by 0 bases, with 3 bases of the junction left unmatched. CDR1 and CDR2 (germline): MRHNA, SNTAGT. The CDR3 has 16 residues. As DNA, the CDR3 is TGTGCCAGCAGTGCTAGCGGGGGGACAAGCACAGATACGCAGTATTTT. Translated: CASSASGGTSTDTQYF.

The V gene is TRBV11-3, the J gene TRBJ2-2; TRBD2 agrees at 12 bases. The length of the CDR3 is 16 residues. Germline V lookup: CDR1 SGHNT, CDR2 YENEEA. The V and J ends lost 5 bases and 5 bases, in that order; junction bases with no gene match: 6. The CDR3 nucleotides read TGTGCCAGCAGCCCTTGGACTAGCGGGGTGACCGGGGAGCTGTTTTTT. This gives the protein CASSPWTSGVTGELFF.

The chain recombines TRBV7-9 with TRBJ1-6, with TRBD1 matching over 7 bases. Germline lookup yields CDR1 SEHNR and CDR2 FQNEAQ (reference sequence). This CDR3 spans 13 amino acids. With V trimmed by 2 bases and J by 9 bases, 1 base remained unmatched. The CDR3 sequence is CASSLTGVSPLHF. The DNA of the CDR3 is TGTGCCAGCAGCTTAACAGGGGTTTCACCCCTCCACTTT.

The chain recombines TRBV5-5 with TRBJ2-7; D not certain. The CDR3 spans 13 residues. The V end was cut by 2 bases, the J end by 0 bases, with 6 bases between. Germline CDR1 reads SGHKS; CDR2 reads YYEKEE (reference sequence). The CDR3 sequence is CASSFSVSYEQYF. CDR3 nucleotide sequence: TGTGCCAGCAGCTTTTCGGTCTCCTACGAGCAGTACTTC.

The chain combines TRBV11-2 with TRBJ2-1, with 10 bases that match TRBD1. Unmatched junction bases numbered 0, after V lost 3 bases and J lost 7 bases. This CDR3 has 13 amino acids. Germline V gene data show CDR1 as SGHAT and CDR2 as FQNNGV. CDR3 bases: TGTGCCAGCAGCTTGGACAGGGGGAATGAGCAGTTCTTC. As protein: CASSLDRGNEQFF.

The chain has TRBV4-3 and TRBJ1-4; D is unclear. Germline loops: CDR1 LGHNA, CDR2 YSLEER. V was cut by 2 bases and J by 3 bases, with 10 bases left in between. The CDR3 consists of 15 residues. This CDR3 is CASSQSPGANEKLFF. The CDR3 DNA is TGCGCCAGCAGCCAATCACCGGGAGCTAATGAAAAACTGTTTTTT.

The chain couples TRBV18 to TRBJ1-5, with unresolved D. Germline V gives CDR1 KGHSH, CDR2 LQKENI. This CDR3 comprises 15 residues. The V gene lost 2 bases and the J gene lost 9 bases, with 17 bases spanning the gap. CDR3 in amino acids: CASSPSVQDSGPQHF. CDR3 nucleotides: TGTGCCAGCTCACCAAGTGTCCAGGACTCTGGGCCCCAGCATTTT.

The chain joins TRBV11-3 to TRBJ2-5; 9 positions agree with TRBD1. Germline V gives CDR1 SGHNT, CDR2 YENEEA. V gave up 4 bases and J gave up 3 bases; unmatched junction bases: 9. The CDR3 is 16 residues long. CDR3 region: CASSSWGQGKEETQYF. Written as DNA, the CDR3 is TGTGCCAGCAGCTCTTGGGGACAGGGCAAAGAAGAGACCCAGTACTTC.

This clone was recorded a few times. The gene calls are TRBV5-6 and TRBJ2-7; 11 bases are shared with TRBD2. The CDR3 loop spans 17 amino acids. The germline V gene has CDR1 SGHDT and CDR2 YYEEEE. V shed 4 bases and J 9 bases; nucleotides not matched to a gene: 18. The CDR3 sequence: CASSVRSGGLAAWGQYF. The DNA of the CDR3 is TGTGCCAGCAGCGTCAGATCCGGGGGACTAGCGGCTTGGGGGCAGTACTTC.

The genes are TRBV6-4 and TRBJ2-1; TRBD1 matches at 7 bases. CDR1 is MRHNA and CDR2 is SNTAGT in the germline V gene. V lost 5 bases to trimming and J lost 6 bases; unmatched junction nucleotides: 10. The CDR3 length is 15 residues. The CDR3: CASSLDRVFSNEQFF. The CDR3 DNA reads as TGTGCCAGCAGTCTAGACAGGGTCTTTAGCAATGAGCAGTTCTTC.

This clone was observed once. This chain uses TRBV4-3 with TRBJ1-4, with a tentative D call TRBD1 (6 bases). This CDR3 contains 17 residues. V dropped 2 bases and J dropped 7 bases, with 20 bases sitting between them. Germline V CDR1 and CDR2: LGHNA, YSLEER. The CDR3 sequence is CASSQSGTLTSSEKLFF. As DNA, the CDR3 is TGCGCCAGCAGCCAATCAGGGACACTCACCTCGAGTGAAAAACTGTTTTTT.

The CDR3 DNA reads TGCGCCAGCAGCTTGGTCACACAGGGTGGCGAGCAGTACTTC. Protein: CASSLVTQGGEQYF. V and J are TRBV5-1 and TRBJ2-7; D may be TRBD1 (6 bases). CDR3 length: 14 amino acids. The V gene's germline CDR1 is SGHRS and CDR2 YFSETQ. The V and J ends lost 0 bases and 6 bases respectively, with 13 bases between them.

V usage is TRBV13 and J usage is TRBJ2-2; 10 nucleotides line up with TRBD1. The CDR3 totals 16 residues. In germline, CDR1 is PRHDT, CDR2 FYEKMQ (reference sequence). The V and J ends lost 4 bases and 5 bases, in that order; junction bases with no gene match: 7. The CDR3 spells CASSSWTGGRTGELFF. The DNA of the CDR3 is TGTGCCAGCAGCTCCTGGACAGGGGGTCGGACCGGGGAGCTGTTTTTT.

The chain uses TRBV12-3 or TRBV12-4 and TRBJ2-7; D gene unclear. The CDR3 spans 13 residues. Trimming took 1 base from V and 3 from J, leaving 7 bases between them. The CDR3 loop is CASSLGYYYEQYF. In nucleotides, the CDR3 is TGTGCCAGCAGTTTAGGCTACTACTACGAGCAGTACTTC.

Comments on this clone: Compared with germline, one end of the junction differs, possibly owing to a read error. V is TRBV6-1 and J is TRBJ2-6; D is ambiguous. The germline CDR1 and CDR2 sequences are MNHNS and SASEGT. The CDR3 has 16 residues. The CDR3 nucleotides are TGTGCCAGCCGTGAGTCACGACAATCTGGGGCCAACGTCCTGACTTTC. Protein sequence: CASRESRQSGANVLTF.

The rearrangement uses TRBV3-1 (or the pseudogene TRBV3-2) and TRBJ2-3; 9 nucleotides match TRBD2. Trimming at V came to 3 bases and at J to 0 bases, leaving 16 bases not matched to a gene. The CDR3 spans 20 residues. The V gene's germline CDR1 is LGHDT and CDR2 YNNKEL (reference sequence). DNA for the CDR3: TGTGCCAGCAGCCAGCAGCTTACTAGCGGGCGCTTATCTAGCACAGATACGCAGTATTTT. It yields the protein CASSQQLTSGRLSSTDTQYF.

This rearrangement joins TRBV19 to TRBJ1-5, with a tentative D call TRBD1 (6 bases). The germline V gene encodes CDR1 LNHDA and CDR2 SQIVND (reference sequence). The CDR3 is 15 amino acids. Deletions cut 6 bases from V and 1 base from J, with 13 bases between. CDR3 sequence reads: CASSTNRASNQPQHF. The CDR3 DNA sequence: TGTGCCAGTAGCACCAACAGGGCAAGCAATCAGCCCCAGCATTTT.

This sequence joins TRBV23-1 and TRBJ1-1; 7 bases align to TRBD1. TRBV23-1 is flagged as an ORF with uncertain function. The CDR3 extends over 16 amino acids. With V trimmed by 0 bases and J by 4 bases, 8 bases remained unmatched. CDR3 sequence reads: CASSQSGRGQGTEAFF. CDR3 coding DNA: TGCGCCAGCAGTCAATCGGGTAGGGGGCAAGGCACTGAAGCTTTCTTT.

A single count supports this clone. The V and J genes are TRBV5-1 and TRBJ2-7; the D gene is possibly TRBD2 (6 bases). The CDR3 consists of 14 residues. V was shortened by 4 bases and J by 6 bases, with 17 bases between the two germline ends. Germline CDR1 reads SGHRS; CDR2 reads YFSETQ. The CDR3 nucleotides read TGCGCCAGCAGCCCCGGGAGTACCCTCCCCGAGCAGTACTTC. Amino acids: CASSPGSTLPEQYF.